This T cell receptor beta chain emerged from a study of Ad26.COV2.S vaccination and SARS-CoV-2 variants. About the research overall: The donor participated in the COV1001 trial, in its Ad26.COV2.S arm.

Clones were read by immunoSEQ multiplex PCR, and TCRdb kept only the in-frame ones, dropping some. The repertoire holds hundreds of thousands of clones, with nearly 90% as singletons. Treatment specified: some 20 received Ad26.COV2.S at low or high dose, single or two shots; five or six received placebo; per-sample allocation not given. Sampling was performed 63 days after the first vaccine or placebo injection. Deletions cut 4 bases from V and 4 bases from J, with 12 bases between. This CDR3 spans 14 amino acids. Germline-derived CDR1 and CDR2 are SGHRS and YFSETQ. The sequence was collected from a person aged 18 to 65 who received the Ad26.COV2.S COVID-19 vaccine or a placebo. The material sequenced was peripheral blood, taken in a trial of Ad26.COV2.S vaccine versus placebo. The V gene is TRBV5-1, the J gene TRBJ2-1; D assignment may be TRBD1 or TRBD2 (5 bases each). CDR3 in amino acids: CASSPGTVYNEQFF. CDR3 nucleotide sequence: TGCGCCAGCAGCCCCGGGACGGTTTACAATGAGCAGTTCTTC.